Listed here are 8 T cell receptor beta chains from one sample, sequenced in a study of T cells in Graves' hyperthyroidism and ophthalmopathy (dated by TCRdb to the late 2010s). Library preparation used multiplex PCR. TCRdb records Illumina HiSeq 2000 as the sequencer. Amplification of TCR beta CDR3 regions was carried out from RNA transcripts. The TCR CDR3 was subjected to a first round of RT-PCR using the HTBI primer set and the Qiagen OneStep RT-PCR kit. TCRdb cleaned the public reads at Q25 with fastp, built clones with MiXCR and kept in-frame beta chains. Every distinct CDR3 protein forms one entry, paired with its most common genes and DNA. The sample records 250,000 to 350,000 distinct CDR3 sequences, over 20% of which are singletons. Clones ranked in the top ten supply roughly 60% of the sample. Specimen: blood. The receptor set was obtained from a man aged 25 to 40 with Graves' ophthalmopathy.

There are a few counts of this clonotype. The chain couples TRBV20-1 to TRBJ1-6; a weak D match, TRBD1 (5 bases). CDR1 is DFQATT and CDR2 is SNEGSKA in the germline V gene (reference sequence). V was cut by 0 bases and J by 5 bases, with 11 bases left in between. This CDR3 contains 15 residues. The CDR3 region has the DNA TGCAGTGCTAGAGATCAGACAGTAAATAATTCACCCCTCCACTTT. It encodes CSARDQTVNNSPLHF.

In its sample, this clonotype was seen a few times. This sequence joins TRBV18 and TRBJ2-1, with 7 nucleotides matching TRBD1. The CDR3 runs 16 residues. CDR1 is KGHSH and CDR2 is LQKENI in the germline V gene. With 0 bases clipped from V and 2 bases from J, the junction kept 4 bases outside the gene matches. CDR3: CASSPPGQATYNEQFF. The CDR3 DNA is TGTGCCAGCTCACCACCCGGACAGGCCACCTACAATGAGCAGTTCTTC.

This rearrangement joins TRBV28 to TRBJ1-2; possibly TRBD1 for D (5 bases). The CDR3 has 15 residues. V gave up 1 base and J gave up 3 bases, with 12 bases separating them. Germline CDR1 reads MDHEN; CDR2 reads SYDVKM. In DNA, the CDR3 is TGTGCCAGCAGTTTATCCCCCGGGGGGGACTATGGCTACACCTTC. Translating gives CASSLSPGGDYGYTF.

This clonotype has just one count. The germline gene is not matched at one end of the junction; a read error may be the cause. The chain is built from TRBV6-5 and TRBJ1-6; D uncertain. The CDR3 is made up of 13 amino acids. Per the germline V gene, CDR1 is MNHEY and CDR2 is SVGAGI. The CDR3 region is CASSNSNYSPLHF. CDR3 nucleotides: TGTGCCAGCAGTAACTCCAACTATTCACCCCTCCACTTT.

There are many counts of this clonotype. The chain carries TRBV20-1 and TRBJ2-7; TRBD1 matches 8 bases. Losses at the gene ends were 2 bases for V and 4 bases for J; bases not matched to a gene: 7. Germline values: CDR1 DFQATT, CDR2 SNEGSKA (reference sequence). The CDR3 covers 14 residues. In DNA form, the CDR3 reads TGCAGTGCTAGACGGACAGGGTACAGTTACGAGCAGTACTTC. Translated, it gives CSARRTGYSYEQYF.

This clonotype was observed a handful of times. The chain couples TRBV30 to TRBJ2-6; D is undetermined. Trimming took 0 bases from V and 1 from J, leaving 10 bases between them. The CDR3 length is 16 residues. Germline CDR1 GTSNPN, CDR2 SVGIG (reference sequence). The CDR3, as DNA: TGTGCCTGGAGTGTAATACCGCATTCTGGGGCCAACGTCCTGACTTTC. This encodes CAWSVIPHSGANVLTF.

This clonotype has only a few counts. CDR3 residues: CASSLEFHQRDKNWGEQFF. CDR3 coding DNA: TGTGCCAGCAGCTTAGAATTTCACCAGCGGGACAAAAATTGGGGTGAGCAGTTCTTC. The rearrangement uses TRBV11-3 and TRBJ2-1; possibly TRBD2 for D (7 bases). V lost 0 bases to trimming and J lost 9 bases, with 27 bases between them. Germline CDR1 SGHNT, CDR2 YENEEA. CDR3 length: 19 amino acids.

This clonotype was seen repeatedly, ten times or more. A junction boundary mismatches the germline segment, possibly from a read error. The CDR3 sequence is CASSLGGGQPQHF. CDR3 bases: TGTGCCAGCAGCTTGGGGGGGGGTCAGCCCCAGCATTTT. This rearrangement joins TRBV5-1 to TRBJ1-5; TRBD1 might be the D (5 bases). This CDR3 spans 13 amino acids. Germline values: CDR1 SGHRS, CDR2 YFSETQ.